The text below deals with one T cell receptor (beta chain). Its antigen remains unidentified. The entry originates in a study of cytomegalovirus exposure and HLA in healthy donors. Findings and limits, study-wide: The study flagged some 170 TCR beta chains as cytomegalovirus-associated. Indistinguishable V segments such as TRBV6-2 and TRBV6-3 were excluded. Researchers reported in a later analysis that a missense DCLRE1C variant was tied to TCR beta V- and J-gene trimming.

The CDR3 spans 14 residues. Per germline, CDR1 SGDLS and CDR2 YYNGEE. The trim removed 1 base at V and 4 bases at J, leaving 5 bases unmatched. This PCR relied on a set of 60 Vbeta primers and 13 Jbeta primers. As originally analysed: In a later analysis, some 80 million unique TCR beta chains included roughly 11 million shared by two or more donors. Repertoires were generated with immunoSEQ multiplex PCR, while TCRdb's copy carries only in-frame clones and drops some. The D gene and trimming were derived from the DNA, and the V and J assignments and clone size from that table. The data show approximately 70,000 clones, approximately 75% seen once.

The receptor comes from a woman between 35 and 50 years old in good health and CMV-seropositive. This chain joins TRBV9 and TRBJ2-7; 7 bases map to TRBD1. Material: PBMCs. Written as DNA, the CDR3 is TGTGCCAGCAGCGTAAGAGACAGGGCTTACGAGCAGTACTTC. Protein product: CASSVRDRAYEQYF.